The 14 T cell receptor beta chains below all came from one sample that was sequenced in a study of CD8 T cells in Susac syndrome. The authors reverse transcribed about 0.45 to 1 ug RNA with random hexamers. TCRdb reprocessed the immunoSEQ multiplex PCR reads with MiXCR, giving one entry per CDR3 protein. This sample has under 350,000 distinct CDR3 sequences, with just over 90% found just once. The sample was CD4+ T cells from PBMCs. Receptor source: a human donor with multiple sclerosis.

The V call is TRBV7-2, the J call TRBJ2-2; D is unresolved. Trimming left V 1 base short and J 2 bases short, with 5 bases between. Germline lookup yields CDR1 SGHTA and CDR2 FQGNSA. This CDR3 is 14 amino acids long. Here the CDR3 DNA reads TGTGCCAGCAGCTTAGGCGTTAACACCGGGGAGCTGTTTTTT. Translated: CASSLGVNTGELFF.

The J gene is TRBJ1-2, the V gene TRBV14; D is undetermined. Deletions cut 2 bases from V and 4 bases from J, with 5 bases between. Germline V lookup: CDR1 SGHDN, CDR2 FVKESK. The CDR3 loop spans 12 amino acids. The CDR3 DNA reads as TGTGCCAGCAGCCAAAACGGCTATGGCTACACCTTC. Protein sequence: CASSQNGYGYTF.

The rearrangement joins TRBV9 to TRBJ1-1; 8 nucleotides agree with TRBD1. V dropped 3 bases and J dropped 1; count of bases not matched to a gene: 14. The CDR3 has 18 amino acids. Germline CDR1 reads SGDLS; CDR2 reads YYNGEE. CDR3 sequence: CASSANRDRNVWNTEAFF. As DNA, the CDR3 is TGTGCCAGCAGCGCAAATCGGGACAGGAACGTATGGAACACTGAAGCTTTCTTT.

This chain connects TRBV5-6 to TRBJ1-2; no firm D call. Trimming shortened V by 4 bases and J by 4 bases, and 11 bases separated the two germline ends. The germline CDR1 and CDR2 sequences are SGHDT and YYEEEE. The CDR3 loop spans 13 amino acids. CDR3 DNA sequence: TGTGCCAGCAGCCCCCGGGAGAGCTATGGCTACACCTTC. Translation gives CASSPRESYGYTF.

CDR3 sequence: CASSLSDSLNEKLFF. In DNA form, the CDR3 reads TGTGCCAGCAGTTTATCGGACAGCCTTAATGAAAAACTGTTTTTT. The chain carries TRBV27 and TRBJ1-4, with D maybe TRBD1 (6 bases). The CDR3 sequence is 15 residues long. CDR1 MNHEY and CDR2 SMNVEV come from the germline V gene (reference sequence). V was shortened by 0 bases and J by 4 bases, with 9 bases between the two germline ends.

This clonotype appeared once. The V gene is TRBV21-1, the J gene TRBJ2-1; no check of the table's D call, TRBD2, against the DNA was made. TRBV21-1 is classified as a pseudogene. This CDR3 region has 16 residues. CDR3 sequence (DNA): TGTGCCAGCAGCAGGGGCCGGGACTTCTTTTACAATGAGCAGTTCTTC. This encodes CASSRGRDFFYNEQFF.

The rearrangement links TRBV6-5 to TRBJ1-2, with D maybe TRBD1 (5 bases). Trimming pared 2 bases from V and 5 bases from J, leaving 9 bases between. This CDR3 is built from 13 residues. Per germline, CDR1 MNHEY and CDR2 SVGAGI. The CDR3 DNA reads TGTGCCAGCAGTTACGGGGGGGAATATGGCTACACCTTC. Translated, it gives CASSYGGEYGYTF.

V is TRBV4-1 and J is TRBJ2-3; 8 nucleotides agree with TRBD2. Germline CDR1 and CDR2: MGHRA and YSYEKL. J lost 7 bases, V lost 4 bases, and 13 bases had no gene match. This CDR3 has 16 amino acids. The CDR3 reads CASSPGLADAGNTQYF. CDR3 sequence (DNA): TGCGCCAGCAGCCCCGGACTAGCTGACGCTGGAAATACGCAGTATTTT.

The DNA for the CDR3 is TGTGCCAGCAGCCGAGAAGGCCTCTCCTACAATGAGCAGTTCTTC. This sequence encodes CASSREGLSYNEQFF. V is TRBV5-6 and J is TRBJ2-1, with no clear D. V was trimmed by 4 bases and J by 0 bases, leaving 11 bases between them. The germline CDR1 and CDR2 sequences are SGHDT and YYEEEE. The CDR3 extends over 15 amino acids.

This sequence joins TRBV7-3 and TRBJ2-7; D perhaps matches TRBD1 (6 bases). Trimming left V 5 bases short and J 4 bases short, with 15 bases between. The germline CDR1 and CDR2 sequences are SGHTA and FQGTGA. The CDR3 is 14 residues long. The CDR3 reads CASSQKGQGYEQYF. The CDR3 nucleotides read TGTGCCAGCAGCCAGAAGGGACAAGGATACGAGCAGTACTTC. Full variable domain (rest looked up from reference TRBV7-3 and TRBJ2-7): GAGVSQTPSNKVTEKGKYVELRCDPISGHTALYWYRQSLGQGPEFLIYFQGTGAADDSGLPNDRFFAVRPEGSVSTLKIQRTERGDSAVYLCASSQKGQGYEQYFGPGTRLTVT.

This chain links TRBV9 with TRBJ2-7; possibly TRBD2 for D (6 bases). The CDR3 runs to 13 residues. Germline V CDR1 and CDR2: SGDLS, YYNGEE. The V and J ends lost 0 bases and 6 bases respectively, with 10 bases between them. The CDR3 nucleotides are TGTGCCAGCAGCGTAGCTGTCGGGAGCGAGCAGTACTTC. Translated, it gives CASSVAVGSEQYF.

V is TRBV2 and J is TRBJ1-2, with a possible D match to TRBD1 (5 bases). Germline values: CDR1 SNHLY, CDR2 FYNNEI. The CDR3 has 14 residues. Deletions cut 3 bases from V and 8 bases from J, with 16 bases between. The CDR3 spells CASSDLNGAGGYTF. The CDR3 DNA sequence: TGTGCCAGCAGTGACTTAAATGGGGCTGGAGGCTACACCTTC.

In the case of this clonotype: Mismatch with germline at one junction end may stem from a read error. CDR3 loop: CASSFGTSGTPYQETQYF. In nucleotides, the CDR3 is TGTGCTAGCAGCTTTGGGACTAGCGGGACACCGTACCAAGAGACCCAGTACTTC. The rearrangement uses TRBV7-7 and TRBJ2-5; 13 nucleotides line up with TRBD2. This CDR3 contains 18 residues. Germline V lookup: CDR1 SSHAT, CDR2 FNYEAQ (reference sequence).

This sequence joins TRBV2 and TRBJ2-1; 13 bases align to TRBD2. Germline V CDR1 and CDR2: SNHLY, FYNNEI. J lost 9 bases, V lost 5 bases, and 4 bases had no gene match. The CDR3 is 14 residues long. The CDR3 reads CASSTSGGASEQFF. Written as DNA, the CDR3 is TGTGCCAGCAGTACTAGCGGGGGGGCGAGTGAGCAGTTCTTC. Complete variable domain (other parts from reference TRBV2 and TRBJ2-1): EPEVTQTPSHQVTQMGQEVILRCVPISNHLYFYWYRQILGQKVEFLVSFYNNEISEKSEIFDDQFSVERPDGSNFTLKIRSTKLEDSAMYFCASSTSGGASEQFFGPGTRLTVL.